Following are 8 T cell receptor beta chains from one sample sequenced in a study of blood T cells in healthy people across ages. Next came a second PCR, run for 7 to 11 cycles, which used a sample-barcoded 5' primer along with a J-beta primer mix. TCRdb redid the calling of the 5' RACE reads with MiXCR, one entry per CDR3 protein. The table records 1.5 million to 1.8 million distinct CDR3 sequences, 40% to 45% of them present only once. Sequencing input: blood. The receptors were gathered from a woman aged 18-30 years in good health.

This clonotype occurred a few times. The rearrangement uses TRBV20-1 and TRBJ2-5; TRBD1 is a possible D gene (6 bases). CDR1 is DFQATT, CDR2 SNEGSKA, per germline (reference sequence). V lost 0 bases and J lost 1, with 12 bases in between. There are 15 residues in the CDR3. CDR3 region: CSARDRRTAQETQYF. The DNA of the CDR3 is TGCAGTGCTAGAGATCGCAGGACAGCCCAAGAGACCCAGTACTTC.

The genes are TRBV7-2 and TRBJ1-5; maybe TRBD1 (6 bases). Germline lookup yields CDR1 SGHTA and CDR2 FQGNSA. V was cut by 5 bases and J by 0 bases, with 17 bases left in between. The CDR3 runs 17 residues. The CDR3, as DNA: TGTGCCAGCAGCCTAGGGGACATGTTCTCTAGCAATCAGCCCCAGCATTTT. Translation: CASSLGDMFSSNQPQHF.

The chain recombines TRBV9 with TRBJ2-1; 8 nucleotides align to TRBD2. The CDR3 covers 15 residues. Trimming cost V 3 bases and J 4 bases; bases outside gene matches: 6. Germline loops: CDR1 SGDLS, CDR2 YYNGEE. The CDR3 DNA reads as TGTGCCAGCAGCGAGACCGGGACTAGTTACAATGAGCAGTTCTTC. Translation: CASSETGTSYNEQFF. The full variable domain, completed using reference TRBV9 and TRBJ2-1, is DSGVTQTPKHLITATGQRVTLRCSPRSGDLSVYWYQQSLDQGLQFLIQYYNGEERAKGNILERFSAQQFPDLHSELNLSSLELGDSALYFCASSETGTSYNEQFFGPGTRLTVL.

The J gene is TRBJ1-2, the V gene TRBV7-9; the D gene is possibly TRBD1 (5 bases). CDR1 and CDR2 (germline): SEHNR, FQNEAQ (reference sequence). This CDR3 has 14 residues. The V end lost 1 base, the J end lost 6 bases, and 12 bases lay between the germline ends. CDR3 sequence: CASSLDSGQDGYTF. CDR3 nucleotides: TGTGCCAGCAGCTTAGATTCGGGGCAGGATGGCTACACCTTC. Based on the CDR3 plus reference TRBV7-9 and TRBJ1-2, the full variable domain is DTGVSQNPRHKITKRGQNVTFRCDPISEHNRLYWYRQTLGQGPEFLTYFQNEAQLEKSRLLSDRFSAERPKGSFSTLEIQRTEQGDSAMYLCASSLDSGQDGYTFGSGTRLTVV.

In its sample, this clonotype was seen many times. This chain uses TRBV20-1 with TRBJ2-7, with a possible D match to TRBD2 (6 bases). V shed 5 bases and J shed 1 base, with 12 bases lying between them. The CDR3 runs to 13 residues. Germline assignment: CDR1 DFQATT and CDR2 SNEGSKA (reference sequence). CDR3: CSAGGLVSYEQYF. The CDR3 DNA sequence: TGCAGTGCTGGGGGACTTGTATCCTACGAGCAGTACTTC.

This chain uses TRBV5-1 with TRBJ2-5; D is unclear. Germline lookup yields CDR1 SGHRS and CDR2 YFSETQ. Trimming removed 2 bases at V and 1 base at J, with 15 bases between. CDR3 length equals 16 residues. CDR3 coding DNA: TGCGCCAGCAGCTTATCTCCGGCAGGCGCCCAAGAGACCCAGTACTTC. Amino acids: CASSLSPAGAQETQYF.

The chain employs TRBV27 and TRBJ2-1; D may correspond to TRBD1 or TRBD2 (6 bases each). In germline, CDR1 is MNHEY, CDR2 SMNVEV (reference sequence). The CDR3 length is 14 residues. CDR3 sequence reads: CVSRFGGGYNEQFF. The CDR3 DNA reads TGTGTCAGTAGATTTGGAGGGGGTTACAATGAGCAGTTCTTC.

The chain carries TRBV12-3 or TRBV12-4 and TRBJ1-4; D not certain. V lost 1 base to trimming and J lost 0 bases, with 9 bases between them. There are 16 residues in the CDR3. For the CDR3, the DNA is TGTGCCAGCAGTTTAGTACACCCTGCAACTAATGAAAAACTGTTTTTT. Its translation: CASSLVHPATNEKLFF.